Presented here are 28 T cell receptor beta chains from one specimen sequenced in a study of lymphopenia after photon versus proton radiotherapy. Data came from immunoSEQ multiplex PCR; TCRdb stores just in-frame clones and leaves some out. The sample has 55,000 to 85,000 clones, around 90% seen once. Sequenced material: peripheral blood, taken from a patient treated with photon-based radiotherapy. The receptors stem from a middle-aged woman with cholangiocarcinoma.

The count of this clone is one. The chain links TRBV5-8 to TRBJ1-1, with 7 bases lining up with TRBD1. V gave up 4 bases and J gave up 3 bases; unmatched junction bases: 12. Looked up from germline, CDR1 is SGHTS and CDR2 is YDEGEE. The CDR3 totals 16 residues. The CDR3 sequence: CASSRKGASGDTEAFF. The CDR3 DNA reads TGTGCCAGCAGCCGCAAGGGGGCCAGCGGGGACACTGAAGCTTTCTTT.

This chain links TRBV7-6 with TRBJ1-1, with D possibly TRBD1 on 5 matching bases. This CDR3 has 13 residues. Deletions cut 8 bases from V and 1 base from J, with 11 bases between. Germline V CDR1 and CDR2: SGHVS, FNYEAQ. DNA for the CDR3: TGTGCCAGCTCCGTGGGGGAGAACACTGAAGCTTTCTTT. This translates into CASSVGENTEAFF.

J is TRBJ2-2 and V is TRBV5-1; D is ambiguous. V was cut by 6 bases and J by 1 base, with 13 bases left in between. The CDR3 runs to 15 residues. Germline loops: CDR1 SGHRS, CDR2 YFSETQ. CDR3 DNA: TGCGCCAGCAAAACTGGACCTCGGAACACCGGGGAGCTGTTTTTT. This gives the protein CASKTGPRNTGELFF.

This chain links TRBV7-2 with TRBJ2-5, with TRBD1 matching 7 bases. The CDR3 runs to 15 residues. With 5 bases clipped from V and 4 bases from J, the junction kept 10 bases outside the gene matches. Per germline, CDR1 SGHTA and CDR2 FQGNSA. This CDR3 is CASSTQDRAVETQYF. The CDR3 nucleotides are TGTGCCAGCAGCACTCAAGACAGGGCTGTAGAGACCCAGTACTTC. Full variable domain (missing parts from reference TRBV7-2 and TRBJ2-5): GAGVSQSPSNKVTEKGKDVELRCDPISGHTALYWYRQSLGQGLEFLIYFQGNSAPDKSGLPSDRFSAERTGGSVSTLTIQRTQQEDSAVYLCASSTQDRAVETQYFGPGTRLLVL.

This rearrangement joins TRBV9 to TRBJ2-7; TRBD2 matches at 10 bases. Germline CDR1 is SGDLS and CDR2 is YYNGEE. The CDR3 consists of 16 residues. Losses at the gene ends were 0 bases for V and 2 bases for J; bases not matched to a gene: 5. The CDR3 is CASSVAPAGGTYEQYF. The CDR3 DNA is TGTGCCAGCAGCGTAGCTCCAGCGGGGGGGACCTACGAGCAGTACTTC.

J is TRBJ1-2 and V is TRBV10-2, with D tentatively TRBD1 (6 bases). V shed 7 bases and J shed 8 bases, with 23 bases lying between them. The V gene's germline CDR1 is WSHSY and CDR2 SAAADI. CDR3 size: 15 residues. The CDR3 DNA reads TGCGCCAGCACCAACCCTAGGGGGTCCTACGGGGGCTACACCTTC. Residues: CASTNPRGSYGGYTF.

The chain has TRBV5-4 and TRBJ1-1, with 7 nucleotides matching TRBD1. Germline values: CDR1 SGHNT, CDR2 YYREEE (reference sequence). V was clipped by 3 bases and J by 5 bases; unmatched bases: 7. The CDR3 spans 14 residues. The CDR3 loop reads CASSSGDRVTEAFF. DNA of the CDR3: TGTGCCAGCAGCTCTGGAGACAGGGTGACTGAAGCTTTCTTT.

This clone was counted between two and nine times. The CDR3 DNA is TGTGCCTGCAAAAGCCAGAATCAGCCCCAGCATTTT. Its protein product is CACKSQNQPQHF. J is TRBJ1-5 and V is TRBV30, with D uncertain. Germline V lookup: CDR1 GTSNPN, CDR2 SVGIG (reference sequence). This CDR3 is 12 amino acids long. V lost 6 bases and J 4 bases, leaving 10 bases between the germline ends.

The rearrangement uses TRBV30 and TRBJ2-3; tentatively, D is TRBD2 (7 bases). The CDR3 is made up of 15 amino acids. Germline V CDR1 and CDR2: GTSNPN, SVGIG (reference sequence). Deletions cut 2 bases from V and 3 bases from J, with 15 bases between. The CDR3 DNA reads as TGTGCCTGGAGTCTCGGGGGGCACGGGACAGATACGCAGTATTTT. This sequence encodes CAWSLGGHGTDTQYF.

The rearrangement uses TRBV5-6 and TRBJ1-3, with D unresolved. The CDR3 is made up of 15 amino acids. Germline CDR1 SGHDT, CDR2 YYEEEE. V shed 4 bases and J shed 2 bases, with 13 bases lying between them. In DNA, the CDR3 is TGTGCCAGCAGCCCTGGTTGGGAGACTGGAAACACCATATATTTT. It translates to CASSPGWETGNTIYF.

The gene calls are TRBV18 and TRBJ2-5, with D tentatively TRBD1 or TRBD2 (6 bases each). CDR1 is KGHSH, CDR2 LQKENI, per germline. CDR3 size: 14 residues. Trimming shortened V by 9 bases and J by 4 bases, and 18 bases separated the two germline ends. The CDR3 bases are TGTGCCAGTGCTGCCGGGGGCAGGGGAGAGACCCAGTACTTC. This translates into CASAAGGRGETQYF.

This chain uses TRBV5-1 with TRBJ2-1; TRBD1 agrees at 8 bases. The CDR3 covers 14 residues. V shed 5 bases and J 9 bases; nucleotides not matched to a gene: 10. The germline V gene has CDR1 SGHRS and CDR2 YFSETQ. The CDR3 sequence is CASRRRDRMSEQFF. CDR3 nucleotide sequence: TGCGCCAGCAGACGCCGGGACAGGATGAGTGAGCAGTTCTTC. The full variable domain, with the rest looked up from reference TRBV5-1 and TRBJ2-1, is KAGVTQTPRYLIKTRGQQVTLSCSPISGHRSVSWYQQTPGQGLQFLFEYFSETQRNKGNFPGRFSGRQFSNSRSEMNVSTLELGDSALYLCASRRRDRMSEQFFGPGTRLTVL.

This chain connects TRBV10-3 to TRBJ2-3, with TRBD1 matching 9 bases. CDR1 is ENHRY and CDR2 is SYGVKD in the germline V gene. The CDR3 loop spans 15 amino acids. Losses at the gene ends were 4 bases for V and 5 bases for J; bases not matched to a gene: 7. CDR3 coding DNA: TGTGCCATCAGTGGGAACAGGGGGCCGGTAGATACGCAGTATTTT. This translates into CAISGNRGPVDTQYF.

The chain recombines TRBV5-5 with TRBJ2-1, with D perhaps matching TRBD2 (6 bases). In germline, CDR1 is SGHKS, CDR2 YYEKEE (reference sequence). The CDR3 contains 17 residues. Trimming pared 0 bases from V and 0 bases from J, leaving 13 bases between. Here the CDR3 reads CASSLVLARSSYNEQFF. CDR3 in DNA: TGTGCCAGCAGCTTGGTTCTAGCGAGGAGCTCCTACAATGAGCAGTTCTTC. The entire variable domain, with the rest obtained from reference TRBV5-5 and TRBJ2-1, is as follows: DAGVTQSPTHLIKTRGQQVTLRCSPISGHKSVSWYQQVLGQGPQFIFQYYEKEERGRGNFPDRFSARQFPNYSSELNVNALLLGDSALYLCASSLVLARSSYNEQFFGPGTRLTVL.

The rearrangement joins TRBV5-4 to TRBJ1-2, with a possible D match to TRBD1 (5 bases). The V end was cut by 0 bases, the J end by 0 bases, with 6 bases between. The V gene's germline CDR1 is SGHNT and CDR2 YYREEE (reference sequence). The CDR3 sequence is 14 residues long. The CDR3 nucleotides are TGTGCCAGCAGCTTGGACAGGTCTAACTATGGCTACACCTTC. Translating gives CASSLDRSNYGYTF.

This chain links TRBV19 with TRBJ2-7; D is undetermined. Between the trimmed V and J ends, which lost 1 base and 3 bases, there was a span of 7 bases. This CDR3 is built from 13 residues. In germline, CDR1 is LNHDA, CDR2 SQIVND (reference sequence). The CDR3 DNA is TGTGCCAGTAGTATAGGGCAGCTCTACGAGCAGTACTTC. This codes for CASSIGQLYEQYF.

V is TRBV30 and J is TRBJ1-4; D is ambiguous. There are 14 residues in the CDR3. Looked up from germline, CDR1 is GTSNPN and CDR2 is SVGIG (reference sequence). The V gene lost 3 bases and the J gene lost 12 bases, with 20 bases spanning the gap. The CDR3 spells CAWRKDLPLAELFF. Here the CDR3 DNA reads TGTGCCTGGAGGAAAGACCTCCCCCTTGCGGAACTGTTTTTT.

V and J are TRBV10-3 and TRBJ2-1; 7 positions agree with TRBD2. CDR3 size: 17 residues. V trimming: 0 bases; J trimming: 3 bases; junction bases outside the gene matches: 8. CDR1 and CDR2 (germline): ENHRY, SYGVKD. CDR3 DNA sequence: TGTGCCATCAGTGAGTCGAAGGCGGGAGAACGCTACAATGAGCAGTTCTTC. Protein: CAISESKAGERYNEQFF.

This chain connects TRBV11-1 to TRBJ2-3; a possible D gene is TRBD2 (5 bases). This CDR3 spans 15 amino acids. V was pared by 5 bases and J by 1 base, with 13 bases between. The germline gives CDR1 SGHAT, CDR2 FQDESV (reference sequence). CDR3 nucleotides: TGTGCCAGCAGCCGAGGGTATCAGGGCACAGATACGCAGTATTTT. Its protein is CASSRGYQGTDTQYF.

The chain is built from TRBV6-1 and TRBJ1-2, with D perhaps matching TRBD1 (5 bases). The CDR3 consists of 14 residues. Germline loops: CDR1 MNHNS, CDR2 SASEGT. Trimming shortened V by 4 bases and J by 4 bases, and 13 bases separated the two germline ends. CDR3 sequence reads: CASSVEGNFYGYTF. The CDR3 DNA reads TGTGCCAGCAGTGTAGAGGGGAATTTCTATGGCTACACCTTC.

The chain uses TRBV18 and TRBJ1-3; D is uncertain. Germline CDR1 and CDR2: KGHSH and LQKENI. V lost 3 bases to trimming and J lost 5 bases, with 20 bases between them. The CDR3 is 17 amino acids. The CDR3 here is CASSPLFGDIRRNTIYF. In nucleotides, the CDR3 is TGTGCCAGCTCACCCTTATTCGGAGACATCAGGCGAAACACCATATATTTT.

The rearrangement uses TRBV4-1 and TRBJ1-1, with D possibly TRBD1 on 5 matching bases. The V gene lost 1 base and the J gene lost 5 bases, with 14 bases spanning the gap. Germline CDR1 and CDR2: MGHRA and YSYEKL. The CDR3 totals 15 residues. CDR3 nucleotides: TGCGCCAGCAGCCAAGGGGACGCTACGGGGACTGAAGCTTTCTTT. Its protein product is CASSQGDATGTEAFF.

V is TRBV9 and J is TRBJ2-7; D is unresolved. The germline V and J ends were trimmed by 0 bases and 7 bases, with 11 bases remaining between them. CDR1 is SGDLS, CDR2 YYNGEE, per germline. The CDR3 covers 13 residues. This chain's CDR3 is CASSVEGWGEQYF. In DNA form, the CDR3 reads TGTGCCAGCAGCGTAGAAGGGTGGGGAGAGCAGTACTTC.

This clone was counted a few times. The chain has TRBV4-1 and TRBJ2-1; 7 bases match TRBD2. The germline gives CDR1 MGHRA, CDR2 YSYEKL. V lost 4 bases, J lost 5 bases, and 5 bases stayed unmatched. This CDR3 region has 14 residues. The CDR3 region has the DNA TGCGCCAGCAGCCCACTAGCGCAGAACAATGAGCAGTTCTTC. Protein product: CASSPLAQNNEQFF.

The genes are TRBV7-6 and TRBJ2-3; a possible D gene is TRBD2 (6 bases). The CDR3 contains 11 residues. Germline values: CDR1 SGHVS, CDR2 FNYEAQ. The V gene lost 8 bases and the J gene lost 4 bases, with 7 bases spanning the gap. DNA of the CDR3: TGTGCCAGCGGAGGGGCAGATACGCAGTATTTT. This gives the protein CASGGADTQYF.

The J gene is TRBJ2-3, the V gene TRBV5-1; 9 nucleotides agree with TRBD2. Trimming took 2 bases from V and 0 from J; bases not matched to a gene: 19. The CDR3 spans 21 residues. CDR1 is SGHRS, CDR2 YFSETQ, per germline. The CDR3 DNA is TGCGCCAGCAGCTTATTAGGTAGCGGGGGCCAAGTTTTCTCTAGCACAGATACGCAGTATTTT. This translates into CASSLLGSGGQVFSSTDTQYF. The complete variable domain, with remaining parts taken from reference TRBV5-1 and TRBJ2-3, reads KAGVTQTPRYLIKTRGQQVTLSCSPISGHRSVSWYQQTPGQGLQFLFEYFSETQRNKGNFPGRFSGRQFSNSRSEMNVSTLELGDSALYLCASSLLGSGGQVFSSTDTQYFGPGTRLTVL.

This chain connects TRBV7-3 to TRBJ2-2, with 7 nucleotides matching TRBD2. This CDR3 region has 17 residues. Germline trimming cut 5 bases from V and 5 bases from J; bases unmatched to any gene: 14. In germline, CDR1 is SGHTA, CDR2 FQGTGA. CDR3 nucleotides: TGTGCCAGCAGCGTCACGCGGGAGCGGGCGGGGACCGGGGAGCTGTTTTTT. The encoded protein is CASSVTRERAGTGELFF.

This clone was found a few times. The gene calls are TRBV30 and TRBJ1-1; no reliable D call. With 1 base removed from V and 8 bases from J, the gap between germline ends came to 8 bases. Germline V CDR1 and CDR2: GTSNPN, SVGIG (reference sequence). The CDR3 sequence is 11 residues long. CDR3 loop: CAWSALFEAFF. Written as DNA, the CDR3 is TGTGCCTGGAGTGCCCTCTTCGAAGCTTTCTTT.